These T cell receptor beta chains were read from a single sample in a study of graft-versus-host responses after intestinal transplantation. Antigens of these TCRs are unknown. Clones were sequenced by immunoSEQ multiplex PCR, and TCRdb holds only the in-frame ones, with some missing. Of some 97,000 clones in the sample, roughly nine tenths were seen once. The sequences come from unstimulated CD4+ T cells sorted from spleen or lymph node cells, collected before transplant. The receptors derive from a human donor who was the organ donor for an intestinal transplant. CDR3s include the opening cysteine and the closing phenylalanine or tryptophan. A D gene is named only where the DNA matches it firmly. Expanded clones are given a class, and other clones once, few, many or no size at all.

-,17,TRBV10-3,TRBD1,TRBJ1-1,CAISVKAADRVGTEAFF,TGTGCCATCAGTGTTAAGGCGGCGGACAGGGTGGGCACTGAAGCTTTCTTT
-,13,TRBV19,TRBD1,TRBJ2-1,CATSGGWYNEQFF,TGTGCCACATCAGGGGGCTGGTACAATGAGCAGTTCTTC
-,14,TRBV19,TRBD1,TRBJ2-7,CASSLTGGGYEQYF,TGTGCCAGTAGTTTGACAGGGGGCGGCTACGAGCAGTACTTC
-,13,TRBV18,-,TRBJ1-3,CASSPREGEKPLF,TGTGCCAGCTCACCACGAGAGGGGGAAAAGCCCCTATTT
-,12,TRBV18,-,TRBJ2-5,CASSPTTETQYF,TGTGCCAGCTCACCGACTACGGAGACCCAGTACTTC
-,14,TRBV5-1,TRBD1,TRBJ2-7,CASSRGTGAYEQYF,TGCGCCAGCAGCCGAGGGACAGGAGCCTACGAGCAGTACTTC
-,16,TRBV2,-,TRBJ2-7,CASSPPTGAGSYEQYF,TGTGCCAGCAGCCCCCCCACGGGGGCTGGATCCTACGAGCAGTACTTC
few,15,TRBV19,-,TRBJ1-6,CASSKLGTADSPLHF,TGTGCCAGTAGTAAGCTAGGCACAGCCGATTCACCCCTCCACTTT
few,13,TRBV5-1,-,TRBJ2-7,CASSLASVDEQYF,TGCGCCAGCAGCTTGGCCAGTGTCGACGAGCAGTACTTC
-,14,TRBV6-1,TRBD2,TRBJ2-1,CATMGLAGGNEQFF,TGTGCCACAATGGGACTAGCGGGGGGGAATGAGCAGTTCTTC
-,14,TRBV2,-,TRBJ1-1,CASSPTKGGTEAFF,TGTGCCAGCAGTCCCACGAAGGGGGGCACTGAAGCTTTCTTT
-,16,TRBV11-2,TRBD2,TRBJ2-4,CASSLDAGGGKNIQYF,TGTGCCAGCAGCTTAGATGCGGGGGGGGGCAAAAACATTCAGTACTTC
-,18,TRBV28,TRBD1,TRBJ2-6,CASSPPGQDVSGANVLTF,TGTGCCAGCAGTCCCCCAGGACAGGACGTCTCTGGGGCCAACGTCCTGACTTTC
once,13,TRBV27,-,TRBJ1-1,CASSLLMNTEAFF,TGTGCCAGCAGTTTACTGATGAACACTGAAGCTTTCTTT
once,14,TRBV5-4,-,TRBJ2-2,CASSQSQGTGELFF,TGTGCCAGCAGCCAATCGCAGGGAACCGGGGAGCTGTTTTTT
-,15,TRBV28,-,TRBJ1-2,CASSTPKDSAWGYTF,TGTGCCAGCAGCACCCCCAAGGACAGTGCCTGGGGCTACACCTTC
once,13,TRBV30,TRBD1,TRBJ1-1,CAWAGTANTEAFF,TGTGCCTGGGCCGGGACAGCGAACACTGAAGCTTTCTTT
-,14,TRBV6-6,-,TRBJ1-5,CASSYGESNQPQHF,TGTGCCAGCAGTTACGGGGAGAGCAATCAGCCCCAGCATTTT
-,14,TRBV7-8,TRBD1,TRBJ2-7,CASSWGQGVYEQYF,TGTGCCAGCAGCTGGGGTCAGGGGGTCTACGAGCAGTACTTC
-,14,TRBV6-1,TRBD1,TRBJ1-1,CASRGQGAITEAFF,TGTGCCAGCAGGGGACAGGGGGCGATAACTGAAGCTTTCTTT
-,17,TRBV2,-,TRBJ1-6,CASSEGTGTRGNSPLHF,TGTGCCAGCAGTGAAGGTACCGGGACGCGAGGCAATTCACCCCTCCACTTT
few,14,TRBV14,TRBD1,TRBJ1-2,CASSPGTGPYGYTF,TGTGCCAGCAGCCCAGGGACAGGGCCCTATGGCTACACCTTC
-,13,TRBV7-3,-,TRBJ2-7,CASSPGGHYEQYF,TGTGCCAGCAGCCCTGGGGGACACTACGAGCAGTACTTC
-,14,TRBV2,-,TRBJ2-5,CASSEGTGQRTQYF,TGTGCCAGCAGTGAAGGTACAGGCCAGAGGACCCAGTACTTC
-,17,TRBV7-2,TRBD2,TRBJ2-3,CASSGRLAGGRWDTQYF,TGTGCCAGCAGTGGAAGACTAGCGGGGGGTCGGTGGGATACGCAGTATTTT
-,14,TRBV5-4,-,TRBJ1-2,CASSFGGENYGYTF,TGTGCCAGCAGCTTCGGGGGCGAAAATTATGGCTACACCTTC
few,13,TRBV5-1,-,TRBJ1-2,CASSQTGYYGYTF,TGCGCCAGCAGCCAGACAGGATACTATGGCTACACCTTC
-,19,TRBV19,TRBD2,TRBJ2-5,CASSISTRTSGGSQETQYF,TGTGCCAGTAGTATCTCGACACGGACTAGCGGGGGGTCTCAAGAGACCCAGTACTTC
once,14,TRBV6-5,TRBD2,TRBJ2-7,CASTSGGGPYEQYF,TGTGCCAGCACCTCGGGGGGGGGCCCCTACGAGCAGTACTTC
-,15,TRBV11-3,-,TRBJ2-1,CASRLTVGSPHEQFF,TGTGCCAGCAGACTGACGGTGGGTAGCCCACATGAGCAGTTCTTC
-,15,TRBV10-3,TRBD1,TRBJ2-2,CAISEGTANTGELFF,TGTGCCATCAGTGAGGGGACAGCGAACACCGGGGAGCTGTTTTTT
-,14,TRBV27,-,TRBJ1-6,CATGTGSYNSPLHF,TGTGCCACCGGGACGGGATCCTATAATTCACCCCTCCACTTT
-,15,TRBV10-3,-,TRBJ2-1,CAISGKDSSYNEQFF,TGTGCCATCAGCGGAAAGGACAGCTCCTACAATGAGCAGTTCTTC
-,15,TRBV19,TRBD2,TRBJ2-7,CASRTSGGTSYEQYF,TGTGCCAGTAGGACAAGCGGGGGAACTTCCTACGAGCAGTACTTC
-,16,TRBV5-1,-,TRBJ1-4,CASSLTLGGTNEKLFF,TGCGCCAGCAGCCTAACTCTAGGGGGGACTAATGAAAAACTGTTTTTT
-,13,TRBV28,-,TRBJ1-2,CASRSMGVYGYTF,TGTGCCAGCAGGTCAATGGGTGTTTATGGCTACACCTTC
few,14,TRBV19,-,TRBJ2-7,CASSDSSTFYEQYF,TGTGCCAGTAGTGACAGTTCTACATTTTACGAGCAGTACTTC
once,16,TRBV2,TRBD1,TRBJ1-2,CASSELAGGRNYGYTF,TGTGCCAGCAGTGAGTTGGCAGGGGGAAGAAACTATGGCTACACCTTC
-,11,TRBV14,-,TRBJ1-1,CASGTSTRAFF,TGTGCCAGCGGGACATCCACTAGGGCTTTCTTT
-,18,TRBV25-1,-,TRBJ2-5,CASSDNDLGGPLGGTQYF,TGTGCCAGCAGTGATAACGACCTTGGGGGACCTCTGGGGGGGACCCAGTACTTC
-,14,TRBV30,-,TRBJ1-2,CAWSVNKIIRGYTF,TGTGCCTGGAGTGTAAACAAGATAATCCGGGGCTACACCTTC
-,14,TRBV27,-,TRBJ1-1,CASSLRGVNTEAFF,TGTGCCAGCAGTCTACGGGGGGTCAACACTGAAGCTTTCTTT
-,15,TRBV27,-,TRBJ1-3,CASSSTGSSGNTIYF,TGTGCCAGCAGCTCTACAGGGTCTTCTGGAAACACCATATATTTT
-,15,TRBV5-1,TRBD1,TRBJ1-4,CASRDRQGASEKLFF,TGCGCCAGCAGAGACCGACAGGGGGCAAGTGAAAAACTGTTTTTT
once,15,TRBV5-1,TRBD1,TRBJ1-2,CASSFQGVLSYGYTF,TGCGCCAGCAGCTTCCAGGGGGTCTTGAGCTATGGCTACACCTTC
-,13,TRBV5-1,-,TRBJ2-2,CASSKANTGELFF,TGCGCCAGCAGCAAAGCGAACACCGGGGAGCTGTTTTTT
once,12,TRBV5-4,-,TRBJ1-2,CASSFRDYGYTF,TGTGCCAGCAGCTTCAGGGACTATGGCTACACCTTC
-,16,TRBV7-3,TRBD1,TRBJ2-2,CASSLYRTGDTGELFF,TGTGCCAGCAGCCTATACCGAACAGGGGACACCGGGGAGCTGTTTTTT
-,16,TRBV4-1,-,TRBJ1-5,CASSQDRSTGLQPQHF,TGCGCCAGCAGCCAAGATCGTTCCACGGGCCTTCAGCCCCAGCATTTT
-,13,TRBV6-5,-,TRBJ1-5,CASKGGSNQPQHF,TGTGCCAGCAAGGGGGGGAGTAATCAGCCCCAGCATTTT
-,15,TRBV19,TRBD1,TRBJ1-5,CASSTQGAGNQPQHF,TGTGCCAGTAGTACGCAGGGGGCGGGCAATCAGCCCCAGCATTTT
-,9,TRBV5-5,-,TRBJ2-7,CASSLDLYF,TGTGCCAGCAGCTTGGATCTGTACTTC